This T cell receptor (beta chain) was sequenced in a study of blood T cell repertoires in COVID-19 (TCRdb year 2020). With respect to the entire study: Samples covering the acute and convalescent phases of COVID-19 were provided by collaborators in the United States, Italy and Spain. The material from the prospective study consisted of cDNA or gDNA derived from T cells, B-cell-depleted T cells, or PBMCs. A de-identified subject ID, COVID-19 status, age in years and sex were almost always included in the sample metadata. Where available, HLA class I and class II types were obtained from metadata supplied by the sample provider rather than from assay-based typing. Deeply sampled blood TCRbeta repertoires from subjects exposed to, actively infected with, or recovered from COVID-19 were included in the dataset. Samples were obtained from the ongoing ImmuneRACE study (first 160 participants) and from some 1,200 subjects provided by 6 global collaborators. The repertoires were made available in a free public database intended to serve as a resource for research on the immune response to SARS-CoV-2.

Overall results and qualifications from the work: How much clinical and demographic metadata was included differed by source and by participant, and the metadata was provided uncurated.

Participants in the prospective study were enrolled through a virtual design, were aged about 18 to 100 years, and lived in 24 United States geographic areas. In the prospective study, participants were assigned to cohorts based on the clinical history participants reported in a screening survey and a study questionnaire. In the prospective study, whole blood, serum and a nasopharyngeal or oropharyngeal swab were collected from each participant by mobile phlebotomists. Prospective study participants could optionally give additional blood draws and questionnaires over an approximately two-month period. Before DNA extraction, blood samples from the prospective study were shipped at room temperature or frozen. Note on this clone: The target of this receptor is not known. No base-level quality is on record; no much larger clone is a single base apart.

V drops 3 bases and J drops 0 bases, leaving 9 bases in between. As encoded in the germline V gene, CDR1 is SGHVS while CDR2 is FQNEAQ. Its CDR3 holds 15 amino acids, cysteine through phenylalanine. Of all the DNA, just the CDR3 is kept, 45 bases in frame from base 1. The immunoSEQ Assay, a bias-controlled multiplex PCR, was used to amplify TCRbeta CDR3 regions from genomic DNA. The authors' analysis ran thus. Within the assay, amplification of reference gene primers was used to estimate how many nucleated cells each sample contained. To quantify the absolute abundance of each unique TCRbeta CDR3 rearrangement, sequence reads were collapsed and filtered. For each sample, productive Simpson clonality was calculated as the square root of Simpson's diversity index across productive rearrangements. Imported from immuneACCESS, the table was reduced by TCRdb to in-frame sequences with V and J called. These copies leave out some clones; in studies compared against another copy, an unresolved V gene accounts for under half, and the cause of the remainder is not known. V, J and clone size reflect that table, while D and trimming were determined from the DNA. This sample has approximately 240,000 clones in its table, and around 89% of those were observed once. The ten most abundant clones make up roughly 3% of the sample.

The sequence is built from TRBV7-8 and TRBJ2-1; too little of a D gene remains to name it. The clonotype was recovered from a woman aged 18-29 years in a cohort exposed to, infected with or recovered from COVID-19 (not recorded which). Sample: PBMCs or T cells enriched from blood (not recorded which). The CDR3 reads as follows: CASSFLQSSYNEQFF. At the DNA level, the sequence is TGTGCCAGCAGCTTTCTACAGTCCTCCTACAATGAGCAGTTCTTC.